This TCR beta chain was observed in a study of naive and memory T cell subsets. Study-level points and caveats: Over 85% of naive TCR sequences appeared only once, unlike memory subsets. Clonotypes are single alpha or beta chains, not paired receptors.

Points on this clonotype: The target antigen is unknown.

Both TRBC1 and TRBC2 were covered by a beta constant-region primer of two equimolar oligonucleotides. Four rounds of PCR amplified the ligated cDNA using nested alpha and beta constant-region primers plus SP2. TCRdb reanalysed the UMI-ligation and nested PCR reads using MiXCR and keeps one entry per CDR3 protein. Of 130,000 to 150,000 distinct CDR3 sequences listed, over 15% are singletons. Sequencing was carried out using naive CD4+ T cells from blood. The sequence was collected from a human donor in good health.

The CDR3 DNA reads as TGTGCCAGCTCACCGGCGGGACAGCCACACGAGACCCAGTACTTC. Translated, it gives CASSPAGQPHETQYF. This sequence joins TRBV18 and TRBJ2-5, with D perhaps matching TRBD1 (7 bases). The germline CDR1 and CDR2 sequences are KGHSH and LQKENI. V lost 3 bases and J 5 bases, leaving 16 bases between the germline ends. This CDR3 comprises 15 residues.